The rows below give T cell receptor beta chains drawn from one sample of a study of breast tumors, draining lymph nodes, adjacent tissues. TCRdb recomputed calls from the multiplex PCR reads with MiXCR, one row per CDR3 protein. Of approximately 90,000 distinct CDR3 sequences listed, approximately 28% were seen once; the top ten hold about 8%. The specimen was axillary lymph node tissue. The receptors were sampled from a female donor with breast cancer. Some clones in this sample may be carry-over from other donors' samples. Both conserved end residues are part of each CDR3. Fields, in order: clone size, V gene, D gene, J gene, CDR3 protein, CDR3 DNA. The D gene is left open where the match is weak. The size of a clone is reported for some rows only, either as once, few or many, or as a class for expanded clones.

once	TRBV2	NA	TRBJ1-2	CTGGGYTF	TGTACCGGGGGCGGCTACACCTTC
many	TRBV19	NA	TRBJ1-2	CASSTTLDAYGYTF	TGTGCCAGTAGTACCACCCTCGACGCCTATGGCTACACCTTC
NA	TRBV20-1	NA	TRBJ2-5	CSAPRGADQATQYF	TGCAGTGCCCCACGCGGGGCCGATCAAGCGACCCAGTACTTC
many	TRBV2	NA	TRBJ2-2	CASRSDRQGTGELFF	TGTGCCAGCAGATCAGACAGGCAGGGCACCGGGGAGCTGTTTTTT
many	TRBV5-1	TRBD2	TRBJ2-7	CASSLGLGGTREQYF	TGCGCCAGCAGCTTGGGTCTGGGAGGGACTCGCGAGCAGTACTTC
NA	TRBV5-5	NA	TRBJ2-5	CASSRGNRAYQETQYF	TGTGCCAGCAGCCGAGGAAACAGGGCTTACCAAGAGACCCAGTACTTC
NA	TRBV29-1	NA	TRBJ2-1	CSVEEGKNEQFF	TGCAGCGTTGAGGAGGGGAAGAATGAGCAGTTCTTC
many	TRBV5-1	NA	TRBJ1-3	CASSLEGNTIYF	TGCGCCAGCAGCTTGGAAGGAAACACCATATATTTT
few	TRBV6-2/TRBV6-3	NA	TRBJ2-3	CASSKKEGGTDTQYF	TGTGCCAGCAGTAAGAAGGAGGGCGGGACAGATACGCAGTATTTT
NA	TRBV6-6	NA	TRBJ1-1	CASSSKLGTEAFF	TGTGCCAGCAGTTCCAAGTTAGGGACTGAAGCTTTCTTT
NA	TRBV24-1	TRBD2	TRBJ2-3	CATSGLELAGNPDTQYF	TGTGCCACCAGTGGTTTGGAACTAGCGGGCAACCCAGATACGCAGTATTTT
NA	TRBV11-1	NA	TRBJ2-7	CASSFFGTANYEQYF	TGTGCCAGCAGCTTTTTCGGCACAGCGAACTACGAGCAGTACTTC
many	TRBV29-1	NA	TRBJ2-2	CSGWQGAGELFF	TGCAGCGGTTGGCAAGGGGCCGGGGAGCTGTTTTTT
many	TRBV11-2	NA	TRBJ2-3	CASSPTLVSDTQYF	TGTGCCAGCAGCCCGACATTGGTATCGGATACGCAGTATTTT
NA	TRBV28	NA	TRBJ1-5	CASSAYSNQPQHF	TGTGCCAGCAGCGCTTATAGCAATCAGCCCCAGCATTTT
many	TRBV6-1	NA	TRBJ1-6	CASSEARQGTPLHF	TGTGCCAGCAGTGAAGCACGGCAGGGAACACCCCTCCACTTT
many	TRBV29-1	TRBD1	TRBJ2-7	CSVSRQGIYEQYF	TGCAGCGTTTCCAGACAGGGGATCTACGAGCAGTACTTC
NA	TRBV12-3/TRBV12-4	NA	TRBJ1-2	CAGRATGPNYGYTF	TGTGCCGGCAGGGCCACAGGCCCTAACTATGGCTACACCTTC
many	TRBV20-1	TRBD2	TRBJ2-1	CSAREPGTSMVSEQFF	TGCAGTGCTAGAGAGCCCGGGACTAGCATGGTGAGTGAGCAGTTCTTC
NA	TRBV7-2	NA	TRBJ1-2	CASSPARGDGYTF	TGTGCCAGCAGCCCTGCACGGGGAGACGGCTACACCTTC
many	TRBV18	NA	TRBJ2-1	CASSPPSRYNEQFF	TGTGCCAGCTCACCACCGAGCCGTTACAATGAGCAGTTCTTC
NA	TRBV6-2/TRBV6-3	NA	TRBJ2-7	CASSSGSVSEQYF	TGTGCCAGCAGTTCTGGCAGCGTCTCCGAGCAGTACTTC
NA	TRBV27	TRBD2	TRBJ2-1	CASRPTSGVGRSYHEQFF	TGTGCCAGCAGGCCGACTAGCGGGGTGGGTCGATCGTACCATGAGCAGTTCTTC
many	TRBV30	NA	TRBJ1-2	CAWIGLRADGYTF	TGTGCCTGGATCGGTCTAAGGGCTGATGGCTACACCTTC
many	TRBV7-9	TRBD2	TRBJ2-3	CASSLGLAGVGADTQYF	TGTGCCAGCAGCTTAGGACTAGCGGGAGTTGGGGCAGATACGCAGTATTTT
NA	TRBV27	NA	TRBJ2-4	CASSYHRERASKNIRYF	TGTGCCAGCAGTTACCACAGGGAGAGAGCCTCCAAAAACATTCGGTACTTC
once	TRBV11-3	NA	TRBJ2-1	CASSFSGPAIHEQFF	TGTGCCAGCAGCTTTTCAGGGCCGGCAATTCATGAGCAGTTCTTC
NA	TRBV6-6	TRBD1	TRBJ1-2	CASSYGGQNYGYTF	TGTGCCAGCAGTTACGGGGGACAGAACTATGGCTACACCTTC
few	TRBV6-2/TRBV6-3	TRBD2	TRBJ2-1	CASSQWSGSGPVEQFF	TGTGCCAGCAGTCAATGGAGCGGGAGCGGCCCCGTTGAGCAGTTCTTC
many	TRBV4-3	NA	TRBJ2-7	CASSQDSVRHSYEQYF	TGCGCCAGCAGCCAAGATTCGGTGCGGCATTCCTACGAGCAGTACTTC
many	TRBV18	NA	TRBJ2-3	CASSPRRGLFSTDTQYF	TGTGCCAGCTCACCTAGGAGGGGACTGTTTAGCACAGATACGCAGTATTTT
many	TRBV7-9	TRBD2	TRBJ2-7	CASSSGRVAGGYEQYF	TGTGCCAGCAGCTCCGGCCGGGTAGCGGGAGGCTACGAGCAGTACTTC
NA	TRBV29-1	TRBD2	TRBJ2-7	CSAGQTSGMEQYF	TGCAGCGCCGGACAGACTAGCGGAATGGAGCAGTACTTC
NA	TRBV7-6	TRBD1	TRBJ1-5	CASSFDRGYQPQHF	TGTGCCAGCAGCTTCGACAGGGGATATCAGCCCCAGCATTTT
NA	TRBV6-1	TRBD1	TRBJ1-5	CASRARQGGETQHF	TGTGCCAGCAGGGCCAGACAGGGAGGCGAGACCCAGCATTTT
NA	TRBV4-1	NA	TRBJ1-1	CASSQREGRTEAFF	TGCGCCAGCAGCCAAAGGGAGGGGAGGACTGAAGCTTTCTTT
many	TRBV11-2	TRBD2	TRBJ2-1	CASSLWTSGGSYNEQFF	TGTGCCAGCAGCTTATGGACTAGCGGAGGCTCCTACAATGAGCAGTTCTTC
many	TRBV19	NA	TRBJ2-7	CASSSGPAGTYEQYF	TGTGCCAGTAGTTCGGGACCCGCGGGGACCTACGAGCAGTACTTC
many	TRBV7-6	NA	TRBJ2-1	CASSLGSGGYEQFF	TGTGCCAGCAGCCTCGGGAGTGGGGGTTATGAGCAGTTCTTC
NA	TRBV30	NA	TRBJ1-1	CAWSEGIQNTEAFF	TGTGCCTGGAGTGAGGGTATACAGAACACTGAAGCTTTCTTT
NA	TRBV14	NA	TRBJ2-7	CASSQLSRGYEQYF	TGTGCCAGCAGCCAACTATCTCGGGGCTACGAGCAGTACTTC
many	TRBV18	NA	TRBJ1-5	CASSPRSSTGRGQPQHF	TGTGCCAGCTCACCACGAAGCAGCACAGGTCGTGGTCAGCCCCAGCATTTT
NA	TRBV19	NA	TRBJ1-5	CASSTRGTHQPQHF	TGTGCCAGTAGTACGCGTGGGACTCATCAGCCCCAGCATTTT
few	TRBV29-1	NA	TRBJ1-1	CSVDGGSTEAFF	TGCAGCGTCGATGGGGGGAGCACTGAAGCTTTCTTT
once	TRBV10-2	TRBD2	TRBJ2-5	CAGSESGYGTSGRAVHSGQAQYF	TGCGCCGGCAGTGAGTCAGGCTACGGTACTAGCGGGAGGGCCGTTCACTCGGGACAGGCCCAGTACTTC
many	TRBV12-3/TRBV12-4	NA	TRBJ2-4	CASSSRAKNIQYF	TGTGCCAGCAGTTCCAGGGCCAAAAACATTCAGTACTTC
many	TRBV10-3	TRBD1	TRBJ1-2	CAISIRDRGMGGYGYTF	TGTGCCATCAGCATCCGGGACAGGGGGATGGGGGGCTATGGCTACACCTTC
NA	TRBV15	NA	TRBJ2-3	CATSKTDGRDTDTQYF	TGTGCCACCAGCAAAACTGATGGGCGGGACACAGATACGCAGTATTTT